A selection of T cell receptor beta chains follows, all from one sample in a study of blood T cells in healthy people across ages. TCRdb re-called the 5' RACE reads with MiXCR, one entry per CDR3 protein. The sample holds 790,000 or so distinct CDR3 sequences, 46% seen once. Sequencing used blood. Receptor source: a man older than 75 in good health. CDR3s include the opening cysteine and the closing phenylalanine or tryptophan. A D gene is named only where the DNA matches it firmly.

>TRBD1|TRBV7-2|TRBJ2-7
CASSFWTGDYEQYF
>.|TRBV5-5|TRBJ1-1
CASSLLPPNTEAFF
>TRBD1|TRBV5-1|.
CASSWDPGQGGEQYF
>TRBD2|TRBV24-1|TRBJ2-1
CATSDFRAGVYNEQFF
>.|TRBV20-1|TRBJ1-4
CSAPGLTEKLFF
>.|TRBV5-5|.
CASSLKGPYEQYF
>.|TRBV29-1|TRBJ1-2
CSVVARSGAGYTF
>.|TRBV5-6|TRBJ1-1
CASYIKGMNTEAFF
>TRBD1|TRBV10-3|TRBJ2-3
CAISDSAGTGGDTQYF
>TRBD2|TRBV20-1|TRBJ2-1
CSVLRLAGESSYNEQFF
>TRBD1|TRBV18|TRBJ2-5
CASSPRQGEGSEQYF
>.|TRBV20-1|TRBJ2-2
CSASGQLNTGELFF
>.|TRBV4-3|TRBJ2-5
CASSQNTNQETQYF
>TRBD2|TRBV12-3/TRBV12-4|TRBJ2-1
CASSPTSIARGRAYEQFF
>.|TRBV5-1|TRBJ2-5
CASSLLTGTQETQYF
>.|TRBV5-1|TRBJ2-3
CASSSNARTRGTDTQYF
>.|TRBV29-1|TRBJ2-3
CSAVLGGTDTQYF
>TRBD2|TRBV10-3|TRBJ2-6
CAISESALAGGGRSGVNVLTF
>TRBD1|TRBV4-2|TRBJ2-1
CASSYRDREDEQFF
>.|TRBV29-1|TRBJ2-2
CSVARTTLNTGKLFF
>.|TRBV20-1|TRBJ2-7
CSASQGLTYEQYF
>TRBD2|TRBV5-1|TRBJ2-1
CASSLLSREVSYNEQFF
>.|TRBV12-3/TRBV12-4|TRBJ2-1
CASSRGTALDYEQFF
>.|TRBV7-9|TRBJ2-3
CASSLATALITDTQYF
>.|TRBV24-1|TRBJ2-3
CATSESDGYTDTQYF
>.|TRBV15|TRBJ1-6
CATSRDLGGNSPLHF
>.|TRBV29-1|TRBJ2-5
CSAREYQETQYF
>.|TRBV5-1|TRBJ2-5
CASSNHPSAQETQYF
>.|TRBV4-3|TRBJ2-1
CASSQDLALLDGNEQFF